One and the same sample provided the 3 T cell receptor beta chains below, sequenced in a study of T cell changes during pregnancy in multiple sclerosis (dated by TCRdb to about 2019). Library generation was performed with the immunoSEQ multiplex PCR assay. TCRdb provides this immuneACCESS table in a form limited to in-frame rearrangements. Some clones are lacking; in checked studies, under half of them reflect an unresolved V gene, and why the rest are absent is not known. The sample includes more than 55,000 clones, with less than 95% observed a single time. The ten largest clones represent just over 2.5% of the sample. The sequenced sample was CD8+ T cells from peripheral blood mononuclear cells, obtained after pregnancy. The source is a female donor with multiple sclerosis, enrolled in a pregnancy study.

CDR3 in DNA: TGTGCCAGCAGCCCGTCACCGGGTTCAAACTACGAGCAGTACTTC. Its protein is CASSPSPGSNYEQYF. The V call is TRBV7-9, the J call TRBJ2-7; no clear D gene. The V end lost 5 bases, the J end lost 3 bases, and 17 bases lay between the germline ends. CDR1 and CDR2 (germline): SEHNR, FQNEAQ (reference sequence). This CDR3 has 15 amino acids.

The J gene is TRBJ2-3, the V gene TRBV7-9; 11 nucleotides align to TRBD1. Germline-derived CDR1 and CDR2 are SEHNR and FQNEAQ (reference sequence). This CDR3 comprises 16 residues. The J segment lost 6 bases and the V segment lost 4 bases, leaving 9 bases of the junction unmatched. In DNA form, the CDR3 reads TGTGCCAGCAGCTCGCGGACAGGGGGCGAGTTGGATACGCAGTATTTT. Its protein is CASSSRTGGELDTQYF.

This rearrangement joins TRBV10-1 to TRBJ2-7, with 9 bases identical to TRBD2. The CDR3 totals 15 residues. V gave up 6 bases and J gave up 3 bases; unmatched junction bases: 9. Germline assignment: CDR1 WNHNN and CDR2 SYGVQD (reference sequence). The DNA for the CDR3 is TGCGCCAGCAGGGTTCCCGCGGGAGGGGGCTACGAGCAGTACTTC. Translation: CASRVPAGGGYEQYF.